This TCR beta chain was identified in a study of Ad26.COV2.S vaccination and SARS-CoV-2 variants. Turning to the study itself: Of the COV1001 trial arms, the Ad26.COV2.S arm included the donor.

Regarding this clone: What it recognizes is unknown.

Germline V gene lookup returns CDR1 SGHRS and CDR2 YFSETQ. The CDR3 is made up of 19 amino acids. V shed 4 bases and J 3 bases; nucleotides not matched to a gene: 14. Documented treatment: 15 to 20 received Ad26.COV2.S at low or high dose, single or two shots; about 5 received placebo; per-sample allocation not given. Specimen acquisition occurred on day 63 following the initial vaccine or placebo injection. Donor was an adult aged 18-55 years in Boston. Profiled with immunoSEQ multiplex PCR; TCRdb holds only in-frame clones, not every one. Of about 400,000 clones listed, 75% to 90% are singletons. Findings of the study overall: Analyses of TCR breadth and depth may have underestimated total T cell responses. Responses of spike-specific T cells (both CD8+ and CD4+) reportedly showed substantial breadth after vaccination.

The J gene is TRBJ2-3, the V gene TRBV5-1, with 13 bases lining up with TRBD2. This clonotype originated in a person between 18 and 60 years old who received the Ad26.COV2.S COVID-19 vaccine or a placebo. Material: peripheral blood, obtained in a trial of Ad26.COV2.S vaccine versus placebo. The CDR3 reads CASSLLALAGGLATDTQYF. The CDR3 coding sequence is TGCGCCAGCAGCCTACTGGCACTAGCGGGAGGGCTTGCGACAGATACGCAGTATTTT.